This TCR beta chain came from a study of T cell changes during pregnancy in multiple sclerosis (dated by TCRdb to 2018 to 2020). In terms of the full investigation: The study looked at changes in the T cell repertoire across pregnancy in women with multiple sclerosis.

Library preparation used the immunoSEQ multiplex PCR assay. TCRdb carries this immuneACCESS record with in-frame sequences only. Its versions omit some clonotypes, under half of them owing to an unresolved V gene in the studies checked, with the rest unexplained. For this sample the table gives about 98,000 clones, of which 92% were detected only once. Approximately 2% of the sample is held by the ten biggest clonotypes. Comment on this clone: Its antigen has not been determined. Base quality data are lacking; no much larger clone is found one base away.

Trimming takes 7 bases off V and 2 bases off J; junction bases not matched to a gene: 5. Spanning cysteine to phenylalanine, the CDR3 consists of 13 amino acids. CDR3 DNA is the only sequence kept; it has 39 bases, read in frame from the first base. The germline V gene encodes CDR1 MNHEY and CDR2 SMNVEV (reference sequence). The chain is assembled from TRBV27 and TRBJ2-7; 7 central bases correspond to TRBD1. This receptor was taken from a female donor in good health, enrolled as a control in a pregnancy study. Sequenced here: peripheral blood, sampled after pregnancy. The CDR3 protein: CASTGGYPYEQYF. The nucleotide sequence reads as follows: TGTGCCAGCACAGGGGGTTACCCCTACGAGCAGTACTTC.